This T cell receptor (beta chain) was found in a study of T cell repertoires in aging, cancer and after chemotherapy. As for this clonotype: Its cognate antigen is unknown.

V lost 2 bases and J lost 10; bases outside the gene matches: 2. The CDR3 contains 13 residues. The germline V gene has CDR1 MNHNY and CDR2 SVGAGI (reference sequence). A mixed TRB-A/B primer pool amplified rearranged TRB by multiplex touch-down PCR. Each CDR3 protein is one row after TCRdb ran MiXCR on the multiplex PCR reads. The repertoire consists of thousands of distinct CDR3 sequences, with about 40% occurring once and the leading ten covering approximately 7.5%. Points from the study as a whole: Healthy donors lost TCR diversity with age mainly through richness, cancer patients through richness and evenness. No conclusions about immunological memory after chemotherapy can be drawn from the repertoire data.

Peripheral blood genomic DNA, not sorted cells or RNA, was the template. The clonotype was recovered from a human donor with a blood cancer. Material: blood. V gene TRBV6-6 combines with J gene TRBJ1-6; TRBD1 aligns across 7 bases. CDR3 sequence: CASSYDRVSPLHF. In DNA form, the CDR3 reads TGTGCCAGCAGTTACGACAGGGTGTCACCCCTCCACTTT.